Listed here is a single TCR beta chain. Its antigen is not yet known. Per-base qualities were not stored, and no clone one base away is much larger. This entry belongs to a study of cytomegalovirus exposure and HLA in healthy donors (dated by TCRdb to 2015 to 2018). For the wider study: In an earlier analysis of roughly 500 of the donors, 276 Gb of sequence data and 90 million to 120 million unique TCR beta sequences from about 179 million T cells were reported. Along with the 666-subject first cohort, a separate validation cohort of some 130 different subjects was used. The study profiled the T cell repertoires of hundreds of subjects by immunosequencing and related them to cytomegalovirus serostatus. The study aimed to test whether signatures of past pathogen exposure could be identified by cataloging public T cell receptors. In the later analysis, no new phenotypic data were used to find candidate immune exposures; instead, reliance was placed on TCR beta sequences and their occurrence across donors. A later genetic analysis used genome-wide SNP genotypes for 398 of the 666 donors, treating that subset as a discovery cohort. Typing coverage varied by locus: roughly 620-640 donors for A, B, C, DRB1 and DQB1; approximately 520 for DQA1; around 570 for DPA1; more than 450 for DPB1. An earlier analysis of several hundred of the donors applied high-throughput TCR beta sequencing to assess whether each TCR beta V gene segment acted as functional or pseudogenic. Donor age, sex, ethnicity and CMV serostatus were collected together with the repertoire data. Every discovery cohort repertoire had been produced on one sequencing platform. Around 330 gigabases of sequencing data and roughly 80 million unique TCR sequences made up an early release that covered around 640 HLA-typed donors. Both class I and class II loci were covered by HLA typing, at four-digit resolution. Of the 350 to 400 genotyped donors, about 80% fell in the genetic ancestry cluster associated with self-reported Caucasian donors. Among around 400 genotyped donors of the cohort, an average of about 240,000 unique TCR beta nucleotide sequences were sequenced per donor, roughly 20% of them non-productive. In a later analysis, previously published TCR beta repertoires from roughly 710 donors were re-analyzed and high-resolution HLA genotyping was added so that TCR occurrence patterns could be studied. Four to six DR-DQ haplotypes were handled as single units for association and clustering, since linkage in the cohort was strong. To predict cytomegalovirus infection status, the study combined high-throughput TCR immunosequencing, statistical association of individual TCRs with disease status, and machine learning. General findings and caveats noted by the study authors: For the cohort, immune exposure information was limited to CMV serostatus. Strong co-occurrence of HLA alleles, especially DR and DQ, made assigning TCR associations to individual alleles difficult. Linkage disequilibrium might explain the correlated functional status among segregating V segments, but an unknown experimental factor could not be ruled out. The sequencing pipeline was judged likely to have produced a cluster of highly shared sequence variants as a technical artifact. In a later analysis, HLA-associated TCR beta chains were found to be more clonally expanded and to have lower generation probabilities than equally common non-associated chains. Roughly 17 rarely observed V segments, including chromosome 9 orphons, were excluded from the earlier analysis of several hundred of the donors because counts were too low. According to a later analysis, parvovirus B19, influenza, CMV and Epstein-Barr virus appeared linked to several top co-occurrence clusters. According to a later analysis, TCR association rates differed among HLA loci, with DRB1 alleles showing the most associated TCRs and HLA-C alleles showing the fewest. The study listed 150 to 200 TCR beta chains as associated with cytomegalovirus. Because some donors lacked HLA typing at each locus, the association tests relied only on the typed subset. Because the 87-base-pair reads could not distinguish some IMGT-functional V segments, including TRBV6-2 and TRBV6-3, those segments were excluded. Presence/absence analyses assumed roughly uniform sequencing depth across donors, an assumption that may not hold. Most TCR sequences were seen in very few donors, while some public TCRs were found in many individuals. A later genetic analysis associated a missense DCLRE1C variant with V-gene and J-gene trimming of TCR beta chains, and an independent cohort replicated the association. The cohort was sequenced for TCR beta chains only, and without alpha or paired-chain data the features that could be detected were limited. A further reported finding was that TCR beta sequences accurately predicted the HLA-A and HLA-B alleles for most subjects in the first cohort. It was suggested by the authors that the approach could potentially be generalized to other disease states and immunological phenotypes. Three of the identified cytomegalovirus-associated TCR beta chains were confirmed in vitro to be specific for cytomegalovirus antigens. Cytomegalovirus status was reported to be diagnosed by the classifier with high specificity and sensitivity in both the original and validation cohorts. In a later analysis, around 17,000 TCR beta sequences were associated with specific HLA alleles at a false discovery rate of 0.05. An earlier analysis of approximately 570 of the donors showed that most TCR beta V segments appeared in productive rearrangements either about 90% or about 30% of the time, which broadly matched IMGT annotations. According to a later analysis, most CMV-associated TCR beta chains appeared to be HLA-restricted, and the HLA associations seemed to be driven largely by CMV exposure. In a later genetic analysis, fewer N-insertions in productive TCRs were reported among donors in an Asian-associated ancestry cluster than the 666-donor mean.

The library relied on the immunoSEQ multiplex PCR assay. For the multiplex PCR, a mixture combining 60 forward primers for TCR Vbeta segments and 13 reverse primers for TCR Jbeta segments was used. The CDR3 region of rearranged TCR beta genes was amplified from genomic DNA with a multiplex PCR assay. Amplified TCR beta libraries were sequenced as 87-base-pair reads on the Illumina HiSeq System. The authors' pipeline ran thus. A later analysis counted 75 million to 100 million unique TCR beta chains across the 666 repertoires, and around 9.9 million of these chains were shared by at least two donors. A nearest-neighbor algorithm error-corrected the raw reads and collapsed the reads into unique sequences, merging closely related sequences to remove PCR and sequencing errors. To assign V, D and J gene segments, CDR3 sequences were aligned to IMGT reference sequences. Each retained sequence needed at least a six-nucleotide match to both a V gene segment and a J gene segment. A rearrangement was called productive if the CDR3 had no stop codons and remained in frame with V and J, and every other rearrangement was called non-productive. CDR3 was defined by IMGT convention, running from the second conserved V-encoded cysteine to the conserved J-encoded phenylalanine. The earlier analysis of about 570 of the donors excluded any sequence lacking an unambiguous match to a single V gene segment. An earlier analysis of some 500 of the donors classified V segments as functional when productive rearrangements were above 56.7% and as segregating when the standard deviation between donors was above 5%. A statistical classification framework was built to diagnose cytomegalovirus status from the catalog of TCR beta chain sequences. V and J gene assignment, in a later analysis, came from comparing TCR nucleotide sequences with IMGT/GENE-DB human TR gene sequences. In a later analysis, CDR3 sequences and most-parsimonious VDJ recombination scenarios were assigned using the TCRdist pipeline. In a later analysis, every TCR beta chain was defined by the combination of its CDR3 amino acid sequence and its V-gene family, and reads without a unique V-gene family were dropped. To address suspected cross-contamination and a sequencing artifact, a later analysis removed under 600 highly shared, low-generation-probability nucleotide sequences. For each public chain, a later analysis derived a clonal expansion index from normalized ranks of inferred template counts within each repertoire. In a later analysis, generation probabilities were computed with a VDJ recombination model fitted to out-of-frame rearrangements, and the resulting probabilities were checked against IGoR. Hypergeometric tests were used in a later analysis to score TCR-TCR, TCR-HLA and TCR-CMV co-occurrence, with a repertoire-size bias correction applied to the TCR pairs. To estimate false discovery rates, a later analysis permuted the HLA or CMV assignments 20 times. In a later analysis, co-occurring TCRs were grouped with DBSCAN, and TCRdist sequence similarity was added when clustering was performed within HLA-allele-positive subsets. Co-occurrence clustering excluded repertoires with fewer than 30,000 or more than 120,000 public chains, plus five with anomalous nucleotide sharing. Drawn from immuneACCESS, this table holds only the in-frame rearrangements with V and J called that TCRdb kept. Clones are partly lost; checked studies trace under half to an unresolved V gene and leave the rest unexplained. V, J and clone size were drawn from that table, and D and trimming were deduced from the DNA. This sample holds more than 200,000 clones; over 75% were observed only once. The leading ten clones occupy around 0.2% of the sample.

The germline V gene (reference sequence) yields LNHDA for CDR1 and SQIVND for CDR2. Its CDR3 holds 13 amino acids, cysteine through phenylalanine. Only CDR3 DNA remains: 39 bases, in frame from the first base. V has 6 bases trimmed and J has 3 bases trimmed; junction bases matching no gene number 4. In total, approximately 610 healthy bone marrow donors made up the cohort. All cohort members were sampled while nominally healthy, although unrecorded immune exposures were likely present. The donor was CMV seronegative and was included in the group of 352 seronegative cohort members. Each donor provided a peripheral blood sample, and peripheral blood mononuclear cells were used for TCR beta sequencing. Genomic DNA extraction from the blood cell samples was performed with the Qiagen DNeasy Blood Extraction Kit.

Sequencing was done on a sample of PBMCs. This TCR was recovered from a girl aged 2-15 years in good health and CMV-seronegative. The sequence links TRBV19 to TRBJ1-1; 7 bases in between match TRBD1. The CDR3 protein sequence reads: CASSPTGYTEAFF. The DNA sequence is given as TGTGCCAGTAGCCCGACAGGGTACACTGAAGCTTTCTTT.